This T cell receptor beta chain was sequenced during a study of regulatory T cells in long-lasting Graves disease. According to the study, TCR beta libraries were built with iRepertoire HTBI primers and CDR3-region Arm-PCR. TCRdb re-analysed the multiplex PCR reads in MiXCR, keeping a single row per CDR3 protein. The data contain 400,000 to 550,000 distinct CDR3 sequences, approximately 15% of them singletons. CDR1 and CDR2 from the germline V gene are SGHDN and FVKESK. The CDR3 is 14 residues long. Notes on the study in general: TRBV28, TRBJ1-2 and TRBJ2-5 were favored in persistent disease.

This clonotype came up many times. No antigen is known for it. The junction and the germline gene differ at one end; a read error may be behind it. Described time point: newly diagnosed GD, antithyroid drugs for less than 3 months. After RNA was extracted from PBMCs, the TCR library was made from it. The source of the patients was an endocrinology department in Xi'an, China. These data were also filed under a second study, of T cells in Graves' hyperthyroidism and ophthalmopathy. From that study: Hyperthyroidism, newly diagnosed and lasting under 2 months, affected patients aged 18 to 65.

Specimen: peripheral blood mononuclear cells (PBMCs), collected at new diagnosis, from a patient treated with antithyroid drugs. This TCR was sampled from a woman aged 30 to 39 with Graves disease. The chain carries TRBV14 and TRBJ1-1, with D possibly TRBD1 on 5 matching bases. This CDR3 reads CASSQRGVNTEAFF. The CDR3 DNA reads TGCGCCAGCAGCCAGAGAGGGGTAAATACTGAAGCTTTCTTT.